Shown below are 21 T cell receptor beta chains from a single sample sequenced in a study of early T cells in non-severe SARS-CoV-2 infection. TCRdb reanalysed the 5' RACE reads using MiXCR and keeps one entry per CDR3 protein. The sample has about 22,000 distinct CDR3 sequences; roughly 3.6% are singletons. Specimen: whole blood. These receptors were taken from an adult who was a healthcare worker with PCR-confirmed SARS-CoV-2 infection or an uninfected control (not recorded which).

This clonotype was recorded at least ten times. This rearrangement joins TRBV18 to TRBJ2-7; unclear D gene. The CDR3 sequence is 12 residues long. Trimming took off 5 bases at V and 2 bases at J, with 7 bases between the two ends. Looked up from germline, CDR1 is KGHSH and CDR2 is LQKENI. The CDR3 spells CASSSETYEQYF. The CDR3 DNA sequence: TGTGCCAGCTCATCAGAGACCTACGAGCAGTACTTC. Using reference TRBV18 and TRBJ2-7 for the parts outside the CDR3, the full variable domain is NAGVMQNPRHLVRRRGQEARLRCSPMKGHSHVYWYRQLPEEGLKFMVYLQKENIIDESGMPKERFSAEFPKEGPSILRIQQVVRGDSAAYFCASSSETYEQYFGPGTRLTVT.

The CDR3 coding sequence is TGCGCCAGCTTACAGGGGCGCTACGAGCAGTACTTC. Encoded protein: CASLQGRYEQYF. V is TRBV10-2 and J is TRBJ2-7; 7 bases are a match to TRBD1. The trim removed 8 bases at V and 3 bases at J, leaving 4 bases unmatched. CDR3 length: 12 amino acids. Germline CDR1 reads WSHSY; CDR2 reads SAAADI.

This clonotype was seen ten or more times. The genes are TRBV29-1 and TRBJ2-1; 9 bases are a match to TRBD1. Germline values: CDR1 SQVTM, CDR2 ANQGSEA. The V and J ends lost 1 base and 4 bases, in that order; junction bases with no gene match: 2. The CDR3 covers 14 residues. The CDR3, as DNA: TGCAGCGTTGAAGGGACAGGGGTTTACAATGAGCAGTTCTTC. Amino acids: CSVEGTGVYNEQFF.

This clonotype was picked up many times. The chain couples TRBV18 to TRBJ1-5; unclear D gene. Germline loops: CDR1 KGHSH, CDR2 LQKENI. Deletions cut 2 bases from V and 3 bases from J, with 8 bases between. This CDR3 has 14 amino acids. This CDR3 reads CASSPGNNNQPQHF. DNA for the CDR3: TGTGCCAGCTCACCAGGGAATAACAATCAGCCCCAGCATTTT.

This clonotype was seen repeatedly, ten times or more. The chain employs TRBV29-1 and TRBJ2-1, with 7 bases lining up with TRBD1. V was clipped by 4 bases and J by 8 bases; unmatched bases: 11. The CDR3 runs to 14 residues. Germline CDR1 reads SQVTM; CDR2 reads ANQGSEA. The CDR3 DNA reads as TGCAGCGTTGTGCGACAGGGAGTTTTCGATGAGCAGTTCTTC. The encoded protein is CSVVRQGVFDEQFF.

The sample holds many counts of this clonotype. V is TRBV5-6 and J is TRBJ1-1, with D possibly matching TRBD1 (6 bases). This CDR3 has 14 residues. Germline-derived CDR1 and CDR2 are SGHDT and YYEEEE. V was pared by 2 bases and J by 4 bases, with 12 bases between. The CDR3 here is CASSLQGVGTEAFF. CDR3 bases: TGTGCCAGCAGCTTACAGGGAGTTGGCACTGAAGCTTTCTTT. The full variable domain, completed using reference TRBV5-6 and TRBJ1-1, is DAGVTQSPTHLIKTRGQQVTLRCSPKSGHDTVSWYQQALGQGPQFIFQYYEEEERQRGNFPDRFSGHQFPNYSSELNVNALLLGDSALYLCASSLQGVGTEAFFGQGTRLTVV.

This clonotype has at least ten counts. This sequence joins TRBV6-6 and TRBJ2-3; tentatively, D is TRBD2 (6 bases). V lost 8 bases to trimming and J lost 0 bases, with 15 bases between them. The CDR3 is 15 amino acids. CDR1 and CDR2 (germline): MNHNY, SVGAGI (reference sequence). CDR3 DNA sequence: TGTGCCAGCCCCCGAACTAGCAGAAGCACAGATACGCAGTATTTT. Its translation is CASPRTSRSTDTQYF.

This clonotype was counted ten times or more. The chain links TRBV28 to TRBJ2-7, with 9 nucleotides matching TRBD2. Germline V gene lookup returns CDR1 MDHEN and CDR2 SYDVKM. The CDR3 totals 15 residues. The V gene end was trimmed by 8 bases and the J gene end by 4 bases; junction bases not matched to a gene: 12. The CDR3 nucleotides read TGTGCCAGCGTCCCCCTTTTTGCGGGGGGGTACGAGCAGTACTTC. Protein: CASVPLFAGGYEQYF.

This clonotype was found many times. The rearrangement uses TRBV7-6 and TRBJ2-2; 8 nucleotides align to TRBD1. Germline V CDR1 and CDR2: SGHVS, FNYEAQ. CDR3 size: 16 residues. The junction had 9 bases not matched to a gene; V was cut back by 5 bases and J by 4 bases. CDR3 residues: CASSPIGQGPTGELFF. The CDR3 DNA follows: TGTGCCAGCAGCCCGATAGGACAGGGACCCACCGGGGAGCTGTTTTTT. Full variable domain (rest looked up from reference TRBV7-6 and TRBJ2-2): GAGVSQSPRYKVTKRGQDVALRCDPISGHVSLYWYRQALGQGPEFLTYFNYEAQQDKSGLPNDRFSAERPEGSISTLTIQRTEQRDSAMYRCASSPIGQGPTGELFFGEGSRLTVL.

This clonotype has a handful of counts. CDR3 DNA sequence: TGCGCCAGCAGCCAAGATATCTGGGTGGCGGAGCGGGGGGCTAGCACAGATACGCAGTATTTT. Its protein is CASSQDIWVAERGASTDTQYF. The genes are TRBV4-1 and TRBJ2-3, with 9 nucleotides matching TRBD2. The germline CDR1 and CDR2 sequences are MGHRA and YSYEKL. The CDR3 contains 21 residues. V was pared by 0 bases and J by 0 bases, with 16 bases of the junction left unmatched.

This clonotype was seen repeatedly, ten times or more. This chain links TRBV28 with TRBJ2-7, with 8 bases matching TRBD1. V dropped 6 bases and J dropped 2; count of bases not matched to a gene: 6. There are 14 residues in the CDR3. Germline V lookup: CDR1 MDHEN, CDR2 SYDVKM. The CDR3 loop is CASSQRTGTYEQYF. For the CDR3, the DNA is TGTGCCAGCAGCCAAAGGACAGGGACCTACGAGCAGTACTTC.

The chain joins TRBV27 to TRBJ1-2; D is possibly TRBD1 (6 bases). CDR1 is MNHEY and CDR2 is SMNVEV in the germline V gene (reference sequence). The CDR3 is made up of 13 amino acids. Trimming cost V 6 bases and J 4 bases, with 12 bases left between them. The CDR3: CASRSDSAYGYTF. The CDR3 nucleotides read TGTGCCAGCAGATCGGACAGCGCCTATGGCTACACCTTC.

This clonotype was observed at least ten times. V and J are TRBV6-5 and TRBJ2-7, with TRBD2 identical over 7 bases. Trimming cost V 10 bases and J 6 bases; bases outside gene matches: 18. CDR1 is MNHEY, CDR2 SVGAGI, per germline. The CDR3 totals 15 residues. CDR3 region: CATSAGTTPHAEQYF. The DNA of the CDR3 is TGTGCCACCTCGGCCGGGACTACCCCTCACGCCGAGCAGTACTTC.

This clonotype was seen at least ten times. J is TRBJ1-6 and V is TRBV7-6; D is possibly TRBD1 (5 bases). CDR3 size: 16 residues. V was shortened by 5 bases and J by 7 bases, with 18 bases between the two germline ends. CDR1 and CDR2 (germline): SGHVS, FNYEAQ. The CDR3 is CASSQNGGRGNSPLHF. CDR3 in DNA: TGTGCCAGCAGCCAAAACGGGGGACGTGGGAATTCACCCCTCCACTTT.

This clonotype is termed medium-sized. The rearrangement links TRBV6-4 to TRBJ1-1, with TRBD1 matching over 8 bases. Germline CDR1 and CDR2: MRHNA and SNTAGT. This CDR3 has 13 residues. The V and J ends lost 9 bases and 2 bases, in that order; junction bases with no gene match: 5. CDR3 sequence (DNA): TGTGCCAGTTCGACAGGGGATAACACTGAAGCTTTCTTT. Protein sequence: CASSTGDNTEAFF.

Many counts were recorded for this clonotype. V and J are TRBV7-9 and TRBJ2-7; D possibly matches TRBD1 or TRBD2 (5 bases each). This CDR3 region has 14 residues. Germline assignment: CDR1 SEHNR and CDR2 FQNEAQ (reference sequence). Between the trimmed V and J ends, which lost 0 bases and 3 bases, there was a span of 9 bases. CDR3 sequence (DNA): TGTGCCAGCAGCTTAGCTCAGGGAGACTACGAGCAGTACTTC. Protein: CASSLAQGDYEQYF. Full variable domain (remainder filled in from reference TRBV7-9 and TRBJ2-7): DTGVSQNPRHKITKRGQNVTFRCDPISEHNRLYWYRQTLGQGPEFLTYFQNEAQLEKSRLLSDRFSAERPKGSFSTLEIQRTEQGDSAMYLCASSLAQGDYEQYFGPGTRLTVT.

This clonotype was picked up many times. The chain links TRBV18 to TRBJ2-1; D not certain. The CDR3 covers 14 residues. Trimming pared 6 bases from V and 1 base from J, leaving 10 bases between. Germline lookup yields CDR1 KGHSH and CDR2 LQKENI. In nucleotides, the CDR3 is TGTGCCAGCTCCCTACTCGGGTCCTACAATGAGCAGTTCTTC. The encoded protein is CASSLLGSYNEQFF.

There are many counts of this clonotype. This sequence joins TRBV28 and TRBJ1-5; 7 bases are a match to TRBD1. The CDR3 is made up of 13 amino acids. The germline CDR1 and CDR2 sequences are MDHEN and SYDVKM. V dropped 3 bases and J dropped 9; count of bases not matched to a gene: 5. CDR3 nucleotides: TGTGCCAGCAGTTTGACAGGGCCTAGGCCCCAGCATTTT. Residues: CASSLTGPRPQHF. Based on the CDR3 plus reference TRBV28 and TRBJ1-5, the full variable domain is DVKVTQSSRYLVKRTGEKVFLECVQDMDHENMFWYRQDPGLGLRLIYFSYDVKMKEKGDIPEGYSVSREKKERFSLILESASTNQTSMYLCASSLTGPRPQHFGDGTRLSIL.

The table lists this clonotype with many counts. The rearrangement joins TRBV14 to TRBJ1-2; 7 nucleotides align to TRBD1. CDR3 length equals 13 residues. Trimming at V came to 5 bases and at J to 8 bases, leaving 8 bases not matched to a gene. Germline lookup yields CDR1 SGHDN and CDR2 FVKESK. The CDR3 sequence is CASSFFYRGGYTF. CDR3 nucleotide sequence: TGTGCCAGCAGCTTTTTCTACAGGGGCGGCTACACCTTC.

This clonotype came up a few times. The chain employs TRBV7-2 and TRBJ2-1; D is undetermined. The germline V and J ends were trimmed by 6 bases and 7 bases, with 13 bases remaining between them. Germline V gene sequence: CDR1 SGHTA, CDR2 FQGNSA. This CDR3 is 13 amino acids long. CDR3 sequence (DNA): TGTGCCAGCAGTTCCGGCGCCCGAAATGAGCAGTTCTTC. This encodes CASSSGARNEQFF.

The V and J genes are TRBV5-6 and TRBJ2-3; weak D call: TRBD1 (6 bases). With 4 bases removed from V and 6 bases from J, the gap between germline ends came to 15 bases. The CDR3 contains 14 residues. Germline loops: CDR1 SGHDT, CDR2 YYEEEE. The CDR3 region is CASSGGLQGDTQYF. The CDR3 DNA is TGTGCCAGCAGCGGGGGCCTGCAGGGGGATACGCAGTATTTT.